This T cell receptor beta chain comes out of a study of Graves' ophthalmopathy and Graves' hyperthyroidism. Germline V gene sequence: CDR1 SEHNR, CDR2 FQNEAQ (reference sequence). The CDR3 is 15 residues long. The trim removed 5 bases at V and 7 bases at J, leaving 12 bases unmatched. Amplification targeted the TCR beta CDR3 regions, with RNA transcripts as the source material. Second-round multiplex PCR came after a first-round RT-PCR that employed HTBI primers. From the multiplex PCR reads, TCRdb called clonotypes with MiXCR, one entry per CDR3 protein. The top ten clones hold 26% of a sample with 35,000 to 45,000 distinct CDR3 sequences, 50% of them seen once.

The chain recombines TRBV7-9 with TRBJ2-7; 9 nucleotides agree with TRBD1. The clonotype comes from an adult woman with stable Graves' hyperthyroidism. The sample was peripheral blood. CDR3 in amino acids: CASSPPDRGSGEQYF. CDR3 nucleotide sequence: TGTGCCAGCAGCCCTCCCGACAGGGGGTCTGGGGAGCAGTACTTC.